This is a list of T cell receptor beta chains from one sample in a study of PD-1 blockade in classical Hodgkin lymphoma. TCRdb keeps only in-frame clones here, not all; method: immunoSEQ multiplex PCR. Of over 25,000 clones listed, 94% are singletons. The sequencing sample was made of peripheral blood mononuclear cells (PBMCs). These receptors all stem from a human donor with classical Hodgkin lymphoma. The CDR3 runs from the conserved cysteine through the conserved F or W. The order of the fields is J gene, D gene, clone size, V gene, CDR3 length, CDR3 DNA, CDR3 protein. A D gene is named only where the DNA matches it firmly. Where a row states a size, it is once, few, many or the class of an expanded clone; other rows omit it.

TRBJ2-7,TRBD1,once,TRBV7-2,16,TGTGCCAGCAGCTTAGCGTGGGGGACAGGGGCCTACGAGCAGTACTTC,CASSLAWGTGAYEQYF
TRBJ2-3,NA,once,TRBV5-1,15,TGCGCCAGCAGCTTGGCCGCGTTTCCCACAGATACGCAGTATTTT,CASSLAAFPTDTQYF
TRBJ2-1,NA,once,TRBV6-1,12,TGTGCCAGCAGTAAGAACTACAATGAGCAGTTCTTC,CASSKNYNEQFF
TRBJ2-1,TRBD2,NA,TRBV4-2,16,TGTGCCAGCAGCCAAGATGACGGGGGGATCTACAATGAGCAGTTCTTC,CASSQDDGGIYNEQFF
TRBJ2-7,NA,NA,TRBV5-1,15,TGCGCCAGCAGCTTGACGACCTTACCCTCCTACGAGCAGTACTTC,CASSLTTLPSYEQYF
TRBJ2-6,TRBD1,NA,TRBV5-4,19,TGTGCCAGCAGCCCCGGACAGGGCGGTCTTGGGGCTGGGGCCAACGTCCTGACTTTC,CASSPGQGGLGAGANVLTF
TRBJ1-3,NA,NA,TRBV4-3,15,TGCGCCAGCAGCCAAGATGTGGGTTCTGGAAACACCATATATTTT,CASSQDVGSGNTIYF
TRBJ1-2,NA,NA,TRBV30,11,TGTGCCTGGAGTGGGTACATTGGCTACACCTTC,CAWSGYIGYTF
TRBJ1-4,NA,NA,TRBV30,16,TGTGCCTGGAGTGTAGGGCAGGGCCTCCCTAATGAAAAACTGTTTTTT,CAWSVGQGLPNEKLFF
TRBJ2-5,TRBD2,NA,TRBV15,15,TGTGCCACCAGCAAACGAGCGGGGGGGGAAGAGACCCAGTACTTC,CATSKRAGGEETQYF
TRBJ2-5,TRBD2,NA,TRBV2,17,TGTGCCACCCGCTCCGGGACTAGCGCTTTCGGGCAAGAGACCCAGTACTTC,CATRSGTSAFGQETQYF
TRBJ2-4,NA,NA,TRBV2,16,TGTGCCAGCAGGGCCCTGGACGGGCAACCCAAAAACATTCAGTACTTC,CASRALDGQPKNIQYF
TRBJ2-7,NA,once,TRBV6-7,10,TGTGCCAGCGGTCAGTACGAGCAGTACTTC,CASGQYEQYF
TRBJ1-4,TRBD1,NA,TRBV11-2,15,TGTGCCAGCAGCTTAGACGGGACAGGGAATGAAAAACTGTTTTTT,CASSLDGTGNEKLFF
TRBJ2-1,NA,NA,TRBV4-1,18,TGCGCCAGCAGCCAAGTCGGTAGGCCCCTCAGCTTTGTAGATGAGCAGTTCTTC,CASSQVGRPLSFVDEQFF
TRBJ2-1,NA,NA,TRBV7-9,17,TGTGCCAGCAGCCCCGGGGCGGGCAGGGGTCCAGTCAATGAGCAGTTCTTC,CASSPGAGRGPVNEQFF
TRBJ1-1,NA,NA,TRBV7-2,16,TGTGCCAGCAGCTGGACAGCGCTAATGGGGAACACTGAAGCTTTCTTT,CASSWTALMGNTEAFF
TRBJ2-3,NA,NA,TRBV5-6,16,TGTGCCAGCAGGCCCGGAAGGACTCTCCACACAGATACGCAGTATTTT,CASRPGRTLHTDTQYF
TRBJ2-5,NA,NA,TRBV30,13,TGTGCCTGGAGTGCGGGGGTTCAAGAGACCCAGTACTTC,CAWSAGVQETQYF
TRBJ1-4,NA,NA,TRBV5-1,14,TGCGCCAGCAGCTTGGTAGGTGCCAGCGAAAAACTGTTTTTT,CASSLVGASEKLFF
TRBJ1-5,NA,NA,TRBV27,17,TGTGCCAGCAGTACCCTCCTCCGACAACCCAGCAATCAGCCCCAGCATTTT,CASSTLLRQPSNQPQHF
TRBJ2-7,NA,NA,TRBV11-2,15,TGTGCCAGCAGTCGGGGCTTATCGTTCCCTGGCGAGCAGTACTTC,CASSRGLSFPGEQYF